This is a list of T cell receptor beta chains from one sample in a study of cytomegalovirus exposure and HLA in healthy donors. Assay: immunoSEQ multiplex PCR; the TCRdb copy retains only in-frame clones and omits some. This sample has 150,000 to 200,000 clones; approximately 85% occur once, and the top ten carry almost 1.5%. Material for sequencing was PBMCs. These receptors were collected from a woman aged 18 to 35 in good health and CMV-seronegative. Each CDR3 is given with its conserved first and last residue. The order of the fields is clone size, J gene, V gene, CDR3 protein. Where a row states a size, it is once, few, many or the class of an expanded clone; other rows omit it.

NA,TRBJ2-5,TRBV10-1,CASSTGGQETQYF
NA,TRBJ2-3,TRBV30,CGWGTGLARDTQYF
NA,TRBJ2-1,TRBV4-2,CASEPTSGMGNEQFF
NA,TRBJ2-3,TRBV14,CASSQVGGGAADTQYF
NA,TRBJ2-1,TRBV2,CASITERGVSYNEQFF
NA,TRBJ1-1,TRBV5-1,CASSAGDLSTEAFF
NA,TRBJ1-2,TRBV6-4,CASSRGNYGYTF
NA,TRBJ2-7,TRBV21-1,CASTALRTGRLASYF
NA,TRBJ1-2,TRBV13,CASRRLGANYGYTF
NA,TRBJ2-7,TRBV4-2,CASSQELAEAYEQYF
NA,TRBJ2-1,TRBV18,CASSPLWGQRLAGDNEQFF
NA,TRBJ2-1,TRBV9,CASSVGQVAGGPYNEQFF
NA,TRBJ1-1,TRBV6-5,CASRPQGGGNTEAFF
NA,TRBJ2-1,TRBV6-1,CASSLTRSHEQFF
NA,TRBJ1-2,TRBV9,CASSVAGGGYTF
NA,TRBJ2-1,TRBV5-6,CASSLRTSGSRNEQFF
NA,TRBJ2-5,TRBV9,CASSVAAGGQGETQYF
NA,TRBJ1-1,TRBV10-3,CAISETLTTEAFF
once,TRBJ1-1,TRBV7-9,CASSSRTGVVAFF
NA,TRBJ1-5,TRBV5-1,CASSLEGGNQPQHF
NA,TRBJ2-1,TRBV2,CASSLDPSGIYNEQFF
NA,TRBJ2-3,TRBV4-1,CASSQPLAGRTDTQYF
once,TRBJ1-1,TRBV5-1,CASSLGAGFEAFF
NA,TRBJ1-2,TRBV28,CASTSFYGYTF
NA,TRBJ1-5,TRBV7-6,CASSLATGLGQPQHF
NA,TRBJ1-1,TRBV13,CASSLGPGQGTEAFF
NA,TRBJ2-1,TRBV4-2,CASSQDSGGANEQFF
once,TRBJ2-6,TRBV27,CASSLLAGGANVLTF
NA,TRBJ2-7,TRBV5-7,CASSFPPGIGEQYF
NA,TRBJ2-3,TRBV28,CASSFETAGTGLPDTQYF
NA,TRBJ1-1,TRBV6-1,CASRGQLYTEAFF
NA,TRBJ2-2,TRBV10-1,CASSETDRPGELFF
once,TRBJ2-1,TRBV5-1,CASTPTRLGLNEQFF
NA,TRBJ2-7,TRBV6-1,CASTKFQGTYEQYF
NA,TRBJ2-2,TRBV5-6,CASTVRGLGELFF
NA,TRBJ1-5,TRBV2,CASRVTDNQPQHF
NA,TRBJ1-3,TRBV7-8,CASSSFLTGSGNTIYF
NA,TRBJ2-7,TRBV28,CASTITGGFYEQYF
NA,TRBJ2-5,TRBV7-2,CASSVAQTGYALRRQETQYF
NA,TRBJ1-1,TRBV12-5,CASGLIGTLGNTEAFF
NA,TRBJ2-7,TRBV14,CASSLKAKRTGRYEQYF
NA,TRBJ2-3,TRBV6-1,CASRAGGHPDTQYF
NA,TRBJ1-4,TRBV5-4,CASSIGQATPSGNEKLFF
NA,TRBJ1-5,TRBV11-2,CASSPGTGLFQPQHF
NA,TRBJ1-1,TRBV10-3,CAINTDRGQNLAEAFF
once,TRBJ1-1,TRBV9,CASSRRTGDDTEAFF
NA,TRBJ2-2,TRBV18,CASSPRDGEGELFF
NA,TRBJ2-7,TRBV27,CASSLTGGRIYEQYF
few,TRBJ1-5,TRBV5-1,CASSPSGSGGHLPQHF
NA,TRBJ1-1,TRBV30,CAWRNRLGPITEAFF
NA,TRBJ1-4,TRBV5-1,CASSPNLDPGSEKLFF
NA,TRBJ2-7,TRBV4-2,CASSQDRKDTYEQYF
NA,TRBJ2-3,TRBV4-1,CASSQTGADTQYF
NA,TRBJ2-5,TRBV28,CASSFPDSQETQYF